The 19 T cell receptor beta chains below were found in one sample sequenced in a study of early T cells in non-severe SARS-CoV-2 infection. TCRdb analysed the 5' RACE reads with MiXCR anew, one entry per CDR3 protein. The sample carries around 47,000 distinct CDR3 sequences, approximately 11% recorded once. Sequenced: whole blood. These TCRs come from an adult who was a healthcare worker with PCR-confirmed SARS-CoV-2 infection or an uninfected control (not recorded which).

The J gene is TRBJ2-7, the V gene TRBV5-1, with TRBD2 matching 12 bases. J lost 7 bases, V lost 2 bases, and 7 bases had no gene match. The CDR3 sequence is 15 residues long. The germline V gene encodes CDR1 SGHRS and CDR2 YFSETQ. CDR3 coding DNA: TGCGCCAGCAGCTTCGATCTAGCGGGGGGGTTGGAGCAGTACTTC. Amino acids: CASSFDLAGGLEQYF.

This chain joins TRBV6-2 or TRBV6-3 and TRBJ1-6; D gene uncertain. In germline, CDR1 is MNHEY, CDR2 SVGEGT. Between the trimmed V and J ends, which lost 5 bases and 10 bases, there was a span of 9 bases. This CDR3 spans 12 amino acids. CDR3 sequence: CASSNGPSPLHF. The CDR3 DNA reads TGTGCCAGCAGTAATGGACCGTCACCCCTCCACTTT.

This clonotype showed up just a few times. J is TRBJ1-4 and V is TRBV29-1, with D unclear. CDR3 length equals 11 residues. The germline V gene encodes CDR1 SQVTM and CDR2 ANQGSEA. V was cut by 2 bases and J by 7 bases, with 5 bases left in between. CDR3 DNA sequence: TGCAGCGTTGAATTGTCTGAAAAACTGTTTTTT. Its translation: CSVELSEKLFF.

This clonotype was counted many times. The gene calls are TRBV28 and TRBJ2-7; 9 nucleotides match TRBD2. The V and J ends lost 2 bases and 5 bases, in that order; junction bases with no gene match: 4. This CDR3 contains 14 residues. Per the germline V gene, CDR1 is MDHEN and CDR2 is SYDVKM. The CDR3 DNA reads TGTGCCAGCAGTTTAGATCCTAGCGGGAACGAGCAGTACTTC. Encoded protein: CASSLDPSGNEQYF.

This clonotype has ten or more counts. This chain connects TRBV7-6 to TRBJ2-1; 9 bases line up with TRBD2. Germline trimming cut 1 base from V and 0 bases from J; bases unmatched to any gene: 7. In germline, CDR1 is SGHVS, CDR2 FNYEAQ. This CDR3 is built from 18 residues. CDR3 sequence: CASSLVGAGGSSYNEQFF. CDR3 in DNA: TGTGCCAGCAGCTTAGTCGGAGCGGGGGGTAGCTCCTACAATGAGCAGTTCTTC.

The chain recombines TRBV7-9 with TRBJ1-2; D not certain. V lost 7 bases, J lost 8 bases, and 11 bases lay in between. Per the germline V gene, CDR1 is SEHNR and CDR2 is FQNEAQ (reference sequence). The length of the CDR3 is 11 residues. DNA for the CDR3: TGTGCCAGCATGACATCCGTGGGCTACACCTTC. Translated: CASMTSVGYTF. Full variable domain (rest looked up from reference TRBV7-9 and TRBJ1-2): DTGVSQNPRHKITKRGQNVTFRCDPISEHNRLYWYRQTLGQGPEFLTYFQNEAQLEKSRLLSDRFSAERPKGSFSTLEIQRTEQGDSAMYLCASMTSVGYTFGSGTRLTVV.

The V gene is TRBV29-1, the J gene TRBJ1-1; weak D call: TRBD1 (5 bases). V dropped 7 bases and J dropped 1 base, with 16 bases sitting between them. The CDR3 loop spans 14 amino acids. Germline loops: CDR1 SQVTM, CDR2 ANQGSEA. The CDR3 reads CSATAGTGNTEAFF. CDR3 in DNA: TGCAGCGCCACAGCCGGGACGGGGAACACTGAAGCTTTCTTT.

This chain links TRBV6-5 with TRBJ1-6, with D tentatively TRBD1 (5 bases). Trimming took off 4 bases at V and 9 bases at J, with 16 bases between the two ends. The V gene's germline CDR1 is MNHEY and CDR2 SVGAGI. The CDR3 has 15 amino acids. The CDR3, as DNA: TGTGCCAGCAGTTCCCCGGGGCCTGTAGTTTCACCCCTCCACTTT. Encoded protein: CASSSPGPVVSPLHF.

This clonotype was found a few times. V is TRBV4-1 and J is TRBJ1-1; TRBD1 agrees at 8 bases. The CDR3 length is 14 residues. From germline, CDR1 is MGHRA and CDR2 YSYEKL. V shed 3 bases, J shed 10 bases, and the junction held 10 bases outside the gene matches. Here the CDR3 reads CASSQAQGARPAFF. The CDR3 nucleotides read TGCGCCAGCAGCCAGGCGCAGGGGGCGCGGCCAGCTTTCTTT.

The table lists this clonotype with a few counts. The V call is TRBV7-2, the J call TRBJ1-1; no definite D call. This CDR3 spans 14 amino acids. CDR1 and CDR2 (germline): SGHTA, FQGNSA. Trimming pared 5 bases from V and 0 bases from J, leaving 10 bases between. The DNA of the CDR3 is TGTGCCAGCAGCGTATCCTCTTTGAACACTGAAGCTTTCTTT. This sequence encodes CASSVSSLNTEAFF.

In this sample, this clonotype turned up many times. The chain combines TRBV7-9 with TRBJ2-1, with D perhaps given as TRBD1 or TRBD2 (5 bases each). The germline V gene has CDR1 SEHNR and CDR2 FQNEAQ (reference sequence). CDR3 length: 21 residues. The V gene lost 4 bases and the J gene lost 4 bases, with 32 bases spanning the gap. Written as DNA, the CDR3 is TGTGCCAGCAGCTCAGTGAACAGAGCAGGGACCGATCCCTTAAAGTACAATGAGCAGTTCTTC. Translation gives CASSSVNRAGTDPLKYNEQFF.

The rearrangement links TRBV4-2 to TRBJ2-2; 9 bases are shared with TRBD2. Trimming at V came to 4 bases and at J to 0 bases, leaving 9 bases not matched to a gene. The CDR3 spans 18 residues. Germline CDR1 LGHNA, CDR2 YNFKEQ. In nucleotides, the CDR3 is TGTGCCAGCAGCCCCGGCGTGCGGGGGGGAACGAACACCGGGGAGCTGTTTTTT. It translates to CASSPGVRGGTNTGELFF.

This clonotype was observed a handful of times. The chain uses TRBV7-3 and TRBJ2-7; D remains ambiguous. This CDR3 is 13 amino acids long. CDR1 and CDR2 (germline): SGHTA, FQGTGA. The V and J ends lost 1 base and 5 bases respectively, with 9 bases between them. For the CDR3, the DNA is TGTGCCAGCAGCTTAAACCCCCCTGACGAGCAGTACTTC. This translates into CASSLNPPDEQYF.

The chain uses TRBV20-1 and TRBJ2-2; 7 positions agree with TRBD2. Looked up from germline, CDR1 is DFQATT and CDR2 is SNEGSKA (reference sequence). This CDR3 contains 12 residues. The V gene end was trimmed by 6 bases and the J gene end by 6 bases; junction bases not matched to a gene: 4. The CDR3 sequence: CSAYRGAGELFF. CDR3 nucleotide sequence: TGCAGTGCCTACCGGGGGGCCGGGGAGCTGTTTTTT.

This clonotype appeared many times. This chain uses TRBV10-2 with TRBJ2-5; 9 nucleotides match TRBD1. The CDR3 spans 16 residues. V shed 4 bases, J shed 4 bases, and the junction held 10 bases outside the gene matches. CDR1 is WSHSY, CDR2 SAAADI, per germline. The CDR3, as DNA: TGCGCCAGCAGTGCCCCCGGGACAGGGTCGGTAGAGACCCAGTACTTC. Translation: CASSAPGTGSVETQYF.

This chain connects TRBV27 to TRBJ1-6; D unresolved. The CDR3 spans 14 residues. The germline V gene encodes CDR1 MNHEY and CDR2 SMNVEV (reference sequence). Trimming left V 3 bases short and J 9 bases short, with 12 bases between. CDR3 nucleotide sequence: TGTGCCAGCAGTTTCCAATCCTCTACTTCACCCCTCCACTTT. It encodes CASSFQSSTSPLHF.

In the case of this clonotype: A much larger clone sits a single nucleotide away, making a read error possible. This chain uses TRBV3-1 with TRBJ2-7, with D possibly TRBD1 on 5 matching bases. The germline CDR1 and CDR2 sequences are LGHDT and YNNKEL (reference sequence). The CDR3 spans 12 residues. CDR3 sequence (DNA): TGTGCCAGCAGCCAAGATTGGGGCGAGCGGTACTTC. It yields the protein CASSQDWGERYF.

This clonotype turned up a few times. The gene calls are TRBV6-2 or TRBV6-3 and TRBJ2-7; the match to TRBD2 covers 12 bases. Germline-derived CDR1 and CDR2 are MNHEY and SVGEGT. This CDR3 is built from 15 residues. V trimming: 6 bases; J trimming: 7 bases; junction bases outside the gene matches: 10. The CDR3: CASSRTSGISGEQYF. In nucleotides, the CDR3 is TGTGCCAGCAGCCGGACTAGCGGGATATCTGGAGAGCAGTACTTC.

The rearrangement links TRBV7-8 to TRBJ2-1; 7 nucleotides line up with TRBD2. Germline-derived CDR1 and CDR2 are SGHVS and FQNEAQ. The ends lost 1 base at V and 3 bases at J; junction bases unmatched: 3. This CDR3 is 15 amino acids long. The CDR3 bases are TGTGCCAGCAGCTTAGATGAGCGGGACTACAATGAGCAGTTCTTC. It translates to CASSLDERDYNEQFF.